This T cell receptor (beta chain) was profiled in a study of blood T cell repertoires in COVID-19. Overall study context: There were acute and convalescent COVID-19 samples, and they came from the United States, Italy and Spain. The cDNA or gDNA used as material had been derived from T cells, B-cell-depleted T cells, or PBMCs.

Followed longitudinally, the Seattle patients had been enrolled during active infection. Original data processing: For nucleated cells, counts were estimated from reference gene primer amplification. Only in-frame clones appear in the TCRdb table, and some are missing; sequencing was by immunoSEQ multiplex PCR. The V and J calls and the clone size are those of that table, but D and trimming were determined from the DNA. The table shows 200,000 to 250,000 clones, with roughly 91% occurring only once. The V gene's germline CDR1 is SGHTA and CDR2 FQGTGA. The CDR3 is 15 residues long. V lost 2 bases and J 7 bases, leaving 17 bases between the germline ends.

The sequence was collected from a young man with COVID-19, enrolled during active disease. The chain joins TRBV7-3 to TRBJ2-5, with D unresolved. Sequenced material: peripheral blood. CDR3 nucleotides: TGTGCCAGCAGCTTAGGTCCGTCGACTCATGGGACCCAGTACTTC. Residues: CASSLGPSTHGTQYF.